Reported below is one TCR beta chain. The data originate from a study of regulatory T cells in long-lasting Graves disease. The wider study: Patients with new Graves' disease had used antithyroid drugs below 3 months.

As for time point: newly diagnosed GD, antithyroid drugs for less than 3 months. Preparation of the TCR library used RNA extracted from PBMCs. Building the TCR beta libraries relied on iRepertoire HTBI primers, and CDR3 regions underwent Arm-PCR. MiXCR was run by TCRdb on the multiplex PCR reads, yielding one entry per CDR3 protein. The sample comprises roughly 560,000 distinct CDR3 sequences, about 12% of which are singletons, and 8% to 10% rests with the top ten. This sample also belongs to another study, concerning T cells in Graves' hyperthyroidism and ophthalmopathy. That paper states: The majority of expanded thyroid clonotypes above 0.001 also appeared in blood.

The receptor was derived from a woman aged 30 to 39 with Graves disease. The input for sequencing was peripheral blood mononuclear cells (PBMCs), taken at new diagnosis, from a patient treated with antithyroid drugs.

In nucleotides, the CDR3 is TGTGCCATCAGTGAGTCAGGACAGGGGAGCCATGAGCAGTTCTTC. Translation gives CAISESGQGSHEQFF. The V gene is TRBV10-3, the J gene TRBJ2-1; 9 bases agree with TRBD1. This CDR3 has 15 residues. CDR1 is ENHRY and CDR2 is SYGVKD in the germline V gene. V lost 0 bases and J lost 8; bases outside the gene matches: 5.